These 24 T cell receptor beta chains came from one sample sequenced in a study of response to subunit inactivated influenza vaccine. TCRdb passed the RT-PCR reads through MiXCR, listing each CDR3 protein once. The table lists more than 600,000 distinct CDR3 sequences, around 18% of them singletons. The sample was PBMCs from blood, taken roughly 5 days after vaccination. Every receptor here comes from a man aged 50 to 60 who received an inactivated influenza vaccine.

The chain recombines TRBV15 with TRBJ2-7; 10 nucleotides agree with TRBD2. Germline V lookup: CDR1 LNHNV, CDR2 YYDKDF (reference sequence). The CDR3 length is 15 residues. V shed 2 bases and J 3 bases; nucleotides not matched to a gene: 4. The chain's CDR3 is CATSRQPSGSYEQYF. Written as DNA, the CDR3 is TGTGCCACCAGCAGACAACCTAGCGGGAGCTACGAGCAGTACTTC.

The chain is built from TRBV15 and TRBJ2-3; 9 bases map to TRBD2. The J segment lost 6 bases and the V segment lost 1 base, leaving 11 bases of the junction unmatched. The length of the CDR3 is 17 residues. Germline V gene data show CDR1 as LNHNV and CDR2 as YYDKDF (reference sequence). The CDR3 DNA sequence: TGTGCCACCAGCAGAGCCAGTAGCGGGAGCTCTGTGGATACGCAGTATTTT. Its protein is CATSRASSGSSVDTQYF.

The chain joins TRBV4-2 to TRBJ2-7; D not certain. Germline CDR1 and CDR2: LGHNA and YNFKEQ. V was pared by 0 bases and J by 2 bases, with 11 bases between. CDR3 length: 15 amino acids. DNA of the CDR3: TGTGCCAGCAGCCAAGAGCGCAGTGAGACCTACGAGCAGTACTTC. Amino acids: CASSQERSETYEQYF.

A few counts support this clonotype. This chain connects TRBV6-5 to TRBJ1-5, with D possibly being TRBD1 (6 bases). Trimming removed 4 bases at V and 7 bases at J, with 14 bases between. Germline V gene data show CDR1 as MNHEY and CDR2 as SVGAGI. This CDR3 has 14 residues. In DNA, the CDR3 is TGTGCCAGCAGTTCCGACAGGATTGAACAGCCCCAGCATTTT. The encoded protein is CASSSDRIEQPQHF.

Only a few counts were recorded for this clonotype. The chain has TRBV6-1 and TRBJ1-5; 10 nucleotides line up with TRBD1. With 6 bases clipped from V and 5 bases from J, the junction kept 7 bases outside the gene matches. Germline lookup yields CDR1 MNHNS and CDR2 SASEGT. This CDR3 is built from 15 residues. CDR3 sequence (DNA): TGTGCCAGCAGGGTCGGGACAGGGGATTATCAGCCCCAGCATTTT. It yields the protein CASRVGTGDYQPQHF.

This clonotype has just a few counts. The rearrangement joins TRBV4-2 to TRBJ2-5; D possibly uses TRBD1 or TRBD2 (5 bases each). The ends were cut back, 1 base at V and 3 bases at J, with 15 bases in the middle. CDR3 size: 16 residues. Germline V gene sequence: CDR1 LGHNA, CDR2 YNFKEQ. As DNA, the CDR3 is TGTGCCAGCAGCCAAGGGCCAGTTGGGGGAGAAGAGACCCAGTACTTC. It translates to CASSQGPVGGEETQYF.

This clonotype occurred a few times. The rearrangement joins TRBV20-1 to TRBJ1-4; D uncertain. Germline V gives CDR1 DFQATT, CDR2 SNEGSKA (reference sequence). Trimming pared 0 bases from V and 8 bases from J, leaving 10 bases between. This CDR3 has 13 amino acids. CDR3 DNA: TGCAGTGCTAGAGATAACCATGCGGAAAAACTGTTTTTT. It codes for CSARDNHAEKLFF.

The chain couples TRBV20-1 to TRBJ2-7; no reliable D call. The V gene lost 3 bases and the J gene lost 2 bases, with 17 bases spanning the gap. Germline values: CDR1 DFQATT, CDR2 SNEGSKA (reference sequence). This CDR3 comprises 15 residues. The CDR3 region has the DNA TGCAGTGCTAGCGCCCCCGTACAGAGAGCCTACGAGCAGTACTTC. It yields the protein CSASAPVQRAYEQYF.

The chain joins TRBV7-8 to TRBJ2-7; 11 nucleotides match TRBD2. V shed 5 bases and J 5 bases; nucleotides not matched to a gene: 5. CDR1 and CDR2 from the germline V gene are SGHVS and FQNEAQ. The CDR3 sequence is 14 residues long. The CDR3 protein is CASSASGRRNEQYF. CDR3 nucleotides: TGTGCCAGCAGCGCTAGCGGGAGGAGGAACGAGCAGTACTTC.

This clonotype was picked up many times. The genes are TRBV3-1 and TRBJ1-1; D not resolved. The V gene lost 1 base and the J gene lost 1 base, with 10 bases spanning the gap. Germline lookup yields CDR1 LGHDT and CDR2 YNNKEL (reference sequence). The CDR3 is made up of 15 amino acids. CDR3 residues: CASSQVWEANTEAFF. The CDR3 DNA reads TGTGCCAGCAGCCAAGTATGGGAGGCGAACACTGAAGCTTTCTTT.

This clonotype was picked up a small number of times. J is TRBJ2-7 and V is TRBV7-2; 8 bases match TRBD1. The CDR3 covers 15 residues. The germline CDR1 and CDR2 sequences are SGHTA and FQGNSA. V shed 5 bases, J shed 3 bases, and the junction held 9 bases outside the gene matches. CDR3 sequence reads: CASSTRTGSGYEQYF. The CDR3 nucleotides are TGTGCCAGCAGCACGAGGACAGGGTCGGGCTACGAGCAGTACTTC.

The genes are TRBV20-1 and TRBJ1-4; D possibly corresponds to TRBD1 (6 bases). In germline, CDR1 is DFQATT, CDR2 SNEGSKA (reference sequence). The V end lost 4 bases, the J end lost 2 bases, and 11 bases lay between the germline ends. The CDR3 is 14 residues long. The CDR3 DNA is TGCAGTGCTACAAGGGGGGTCACTAATGAAAAACTGTTTTTT. Encoded protein: CSATRGVTNEKLFF.

The chain employs TRBV5-1 and TRBJ2-1; D is possibly TRBD1 or TRBD2 (5 bases each). Trimming took 0 bases from V and 7 from J, leaving 17 bases between them. CDR3 length: 16 amino acids. Per the germline V gene, CDR1 is SGHRS and CDR2 is YFSETQ. CDR3 nucleotide sequence: TGCGCCAGCAGCTTGGGGGGCCTTGGGGGAAATAATGAGCAGTTCTTC. Its protein product is CASSLGGLGGNNEQFF.

The chain employs TRBV20-1 and TRBJ2-7; 16 bases are a match to TRBD2. The CDR3 extends over 16 amino acids. Germline V gene sequence: CDR1 DFQATT, CDR2 SNEGSKA (reference sequence). Losses at the gene ends were 2 bases for V and 5 bases for J; bases not matched to a gene: 6. The CDR3 is CSARPGTSGRGHEQYF. DNA for the CDR3: TGCAGTGCTAGACCCGGGACTAGCGGGAGGGGCCACGAGCAGTACTTC.

This clonotype was recorded many times. The chain is built from TRBV20-1 and TRBJ2-1, with D unclear. This CDR3 region has 14 residues. In germline, CDR1 is DFQATT, CDR2 SNEGSKA (reference sequence). Between the trimmed V and J ends, which lost 3 bases and 0 bases, there was a span of 9 bases. The CDR3 loop is CSASGSASYNEQFF. The CDR3 DNA reads TGCAGTGCTAGTGGGTCGGCCTCCTACAATGAGCAGTTCTTC.

The V and J genes are TRBV7-3 and TRBJ2-5, with D perhaps given as TRBD1 or TRBD2 (7 bases each). CDR3 length: 13 residues. Germline lookup yields CDR1 SGHTA and CDR2 FQGTGA. The V and J ends lost 6 bases and 7 bases respectively, with 15 bases between them. CDR3 protein: CASSPGQRGTQYF. Here the CDR3 DNA reads TGTGCCAGCAGTCCGGGACAGCGGGGGACCCAGTACTTC.

The chain joins TRBV6-1 to TRBJ1-2, with a tentative D call TRBD1 (6 bases). Per the germline V gene, CDR1 is MNHNS and CDR2 is SASEGT. The CDR3 has 14 residues. Trimming took 4 bases from V and 6 from J, leaving 15 bases between them. CDR3 protein: CASSAQRTVHGYTF. DNA of the CDR3: TGTGCCAGCAGTGCCCAGAGGACAGTCCATGGCTACACCTTC.

V gene TRBV5-1 combines with J gene TRBJ2-5; 10 bases agree with TRBD2. The trim removed 3 bases at V and 5 bases at J, leaving 10 bases unmatched. The germline gives CDR1 SGHRS, CDR2 YFSETQ. The CDR3 extends over 16 amino acids. This CDR3 reads CASSSGTLAGAETQYF. CDR3 DNA: TGCGCCAGCAGCTCAGGTACCCTAGCGGGAGCGGAGACCCAGTACTTC.

The J gene is TRBJ2-5, the V gene TRBV20-1; 8 bases align to TRBD1. Per the germline V gene, CDR1 is DFQATT and CDR2 is SNEGSKA (reference sequence). This CDR3 has 14 residues. J lost 3 bases, V lost 4 bases, and 7 bases had no gene match. The CDR3 loop reads CSAIPRGQEETQYF. In DNA, the CDR3 is TGCAGTGCTATACCCCGGGGACAGGAAGAGACCCAGTACTTC.

The CDR3 sequence is CASSFVRGGADGYTF. CDR3 nucleotides: TGTGCCAGCAGCTTTGTAAGAGGGGGCGCTGATGGCTACACCTTC. The V gene is TRBV7-9, the J gene TRBJ1-2, with 7 bases fitting TRBD1. V lost 3 bases, J lost 6 bases, and 10 bases stayed unmatched. Germline loops: CDR1 SEHNR, CDR2 FQNEAQ (reference sequence). This CDR3 is 15 amino acids long.

This clonotype was found many times. The chain carries TRBV7-9 and TRBJ1-6, with 7 bases lining up with TRBD1. The germline gives CDR1 SEHNR, CDR2 FQNEAQ (reference sequence). Trimming at V came to 5 bases and at J to 10 bases, leaving 11 bases not matched to a gene. CDR3 length: 15 amino acids. In nucleotides, the CDR3 is TGTGCCAGCAGCCCGGTGACAGGGATTGGATCACCCCTCCACTTT. The encoded protein is CASSPVTGIGSPLHF. Based on the CDR3 plus reference TRBV7-9 and TRBJ1-6, the full variable domain is DTGVSQNPRHKITKRGQNVTFRCDPISEHNRLYWYRQTLGQGPEFLTYFQNEAQLEKSRLLSDRFSAERPKGSFSTLEIQRTEQGDSAMYLCASSPVTGIGSPLHFGNGTRLTVT.

V and J are TRBV19 and TRBJ2-1; 9 nucleotides agree with TRBD2. From germline, CDR1 is LNHDA and CDR2 SQIVND (reference sequence). This CDR3 is 16 amino acids long. V was pared by 4 bases and J by 4 bases, with 8 bases of the junction left unmatched. The CDR3, as DNA: TGTGCCAGTAGTACCGCTAGCGGGAATGGTTACAATGAGCAGTTCTTC. Protein sequence: CASSTASGNGYNEQFF.

This clonotype was detected a few times. The rearrangement links TRBV20-1 to TRBJ2-3, with D unresolved. CDR1 and CDR2 from the germline V gene are DFQATT and SNEGSKA (reference sequence). Trimming stripped 3 bases from V and 0 bases from J, with 10 bases between. The CDR3 loop spans 14 amino acids. CDR3 sequence: CSASTLRSTDTQYF. CDR3 bases: TGCAGTGCTAGCACATTACGGAGCACAGATACGCAGTATTTT.

This chain joins TRBV28 and TRBJ2-1, with 9 nucleotides matching TRBD2. The CDR3 covers 15 residues. Germline assignment: CDR1 MDHEN and CDR2 SYDVKM. V was pared by 5 bases and J by 6 bases, with 8 bases of the junction left unmatched. Written as DNA, the CDR3 is TGTGCCAGCAGTCTTGTCCTAGCGGGGACCAATGAGCAGTTCTTC. This encodes CASSLVLAGTNEQFF. The full variable domain, in which reference TRBV28 and TRBJ2-1 provide the parts outside the CDR3, is DVKVTQSSRYLVKRTGEKVFLECVQDMDHENMFWYRQDPGLGLRLIYFSYDVKMKEKGDIPEGYSVSREKKERFSLILESASTNQTSMYLCASSLVLAGTNEQFFGPGTRLTVL.